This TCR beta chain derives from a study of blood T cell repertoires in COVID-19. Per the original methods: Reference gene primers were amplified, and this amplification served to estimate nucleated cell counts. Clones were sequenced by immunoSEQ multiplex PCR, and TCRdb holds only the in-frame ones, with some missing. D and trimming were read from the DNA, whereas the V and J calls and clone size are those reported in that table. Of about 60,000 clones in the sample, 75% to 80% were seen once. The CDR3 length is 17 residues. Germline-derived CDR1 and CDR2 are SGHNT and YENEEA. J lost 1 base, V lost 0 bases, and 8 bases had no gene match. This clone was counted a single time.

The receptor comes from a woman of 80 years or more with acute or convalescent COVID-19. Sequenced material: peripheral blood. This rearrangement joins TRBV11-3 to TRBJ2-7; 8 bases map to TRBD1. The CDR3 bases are TGTGCCAGCAGCTTAGATCGGGAGACAGGGGATTCCTACGAGCAGTACTTC. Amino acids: CASSLDRETGDSYEQYF.